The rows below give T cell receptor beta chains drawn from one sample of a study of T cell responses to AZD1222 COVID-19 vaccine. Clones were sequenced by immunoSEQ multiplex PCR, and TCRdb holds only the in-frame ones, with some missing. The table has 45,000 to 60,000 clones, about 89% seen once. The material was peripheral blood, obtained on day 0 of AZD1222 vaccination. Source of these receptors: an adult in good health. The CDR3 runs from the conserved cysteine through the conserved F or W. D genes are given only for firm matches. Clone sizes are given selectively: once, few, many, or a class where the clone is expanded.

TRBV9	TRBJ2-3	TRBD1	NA	TGTGCCAGCAGCCCGACAGGGCTGGGCACAGATACGCAGTATTTT	CASSPTGLGTDTQYF
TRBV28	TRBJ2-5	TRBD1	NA	TGTGCCAGCAGCTTCCCTCAGGGGGCGCGGGAGACCCAGTACTTC	CASSFPQGARETQYF
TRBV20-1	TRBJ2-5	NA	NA	TGCAGTGCGAGGCAAGAGACCCAGTACTTC	CSARQETQYF
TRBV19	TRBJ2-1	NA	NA	TGTGCCAGTAGTATTAGGGGGATCGGACTCCCCCCGGCCGAGCAGTTCTTC	CASSIRGIGLPPAEQFF
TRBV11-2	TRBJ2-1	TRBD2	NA	TGTGCCAGCAGTCCATTTCCCGGGACTAGCTACAATGAGCAGTTCTTC	CASSPFPGTSYNEQFF
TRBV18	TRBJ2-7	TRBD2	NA	TGTGCCAGCTCACCAGGCGGGAGTGCCCAGACTTACGAGCAGTACTTC	CASSPGGSAQTYEQYF
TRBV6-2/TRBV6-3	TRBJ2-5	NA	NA	TGTGCCAGCAGTCCGGCCGGGACTGGAGAAGAGACCCAGTACTTC	CASSPAGTGEETQYF
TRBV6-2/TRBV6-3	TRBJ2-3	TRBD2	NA	TGTGCCAGCAGCCTAGCGGGAGTCCCAGATACGCAGTATTTT	CASSLAGVPDTQYF
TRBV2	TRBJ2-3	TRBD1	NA	TGTGCCAGCAGTGAAGCGCTTCTGGGACAGGGGGTAGATACGCAGTATTTT	CASSEALLGQGVDTQYF
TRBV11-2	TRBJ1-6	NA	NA	TGTGCCAGCAGCTTAGCCAACGAGCGTTCACCCCTCCACTTT	CASSLANERSPLHF
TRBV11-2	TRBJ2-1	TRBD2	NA	TGTGCCAGCAGCTCCGGGACTAGCGGGGCTTACAATGAGCAGTTCTTC	CASSSGTSGAYNEQFF
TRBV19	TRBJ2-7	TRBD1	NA	TGTGCCAGTAGTTCCGGGGACAGATTCTACGAGCAGTACTTC	CASSSGDRFYEQYF
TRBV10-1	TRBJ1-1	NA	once	TGCGCCAGCAGTGAATTCGGAAATAGACCAGGGGCGACTTTCTTT	CASSEFGNRPGATFF
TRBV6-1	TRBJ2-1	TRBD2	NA	TGTGCCAGCAGTGGGGAGCGGGAGGGTTCCTACAATGAGCAGTTCTTC	CASSGEREGSYNEQFF
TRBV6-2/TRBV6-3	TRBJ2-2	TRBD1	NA	TGTGCCAGCAGCCCCGGACAGGGGCGGATGTTTTTT	CASSPGQGRMFF
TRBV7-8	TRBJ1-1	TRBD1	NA	TGTGCCAGCAGTTTTGGGATACGGGACAGGGGAACGGCTGAAGCTTTCTTT	CASSFGIRDRGTAEAFF
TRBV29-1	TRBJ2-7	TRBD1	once	TGCAGCGTCGGGACAGTTAGGATGGGGGAGCAGTACTTC	CSVGTVRMGEQYF
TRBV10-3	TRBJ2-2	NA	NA	TGTGCCATCAGTGACAACACCGGGGAGCTGTTTTTT	CAISDNTGELFF
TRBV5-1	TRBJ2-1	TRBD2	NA	TGCGCCAGCAGCTCGTCCGGGACTAGCGGGAGGTTCAGCTCCTACAATGAGCAGTTCTTC	CASSSSGTSGRFSSYNEQFF
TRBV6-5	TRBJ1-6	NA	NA	TGTGCCAGCAGTTACGAGTTAAGGGATTCACCCCTCCACTTT	CASSYELRDSPLHF
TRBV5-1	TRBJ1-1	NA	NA	TGCGCCAGCAGCCTGGGTCTGAACACTGAAGCTTTCTTT	CASSLGLNTEAFF
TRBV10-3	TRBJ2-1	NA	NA	TGTGCCATCAGTGCGTGGCTGGCGAATTTAAAAAACAATGAGCAGTTCTTC	CAISAWLANLKNNEQFF
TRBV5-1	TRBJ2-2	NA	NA	TGCGCCAGCAGCTTGGCCACCGGGGAGCTGTTTTTT	CASSLATGELFF
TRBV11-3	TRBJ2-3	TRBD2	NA	TGTGCCAGTAAAGCGGGAGCCGGCACAGATACGCAGTATTTT	CASKAGAGTDTQYF
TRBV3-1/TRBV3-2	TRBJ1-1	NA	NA	TGTGCCAGCAGCCTCGGACAGAACACTGAAGCTTTCTTT	CASSLGQNTEAFF
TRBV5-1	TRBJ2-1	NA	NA	TGCGCCAGCAGCTGGACTGATGTGGGTGAGCAGTTCTTC	CASSWTDVGEQFF
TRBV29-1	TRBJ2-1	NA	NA	TGCAGCGTTGAGGCGAGCTCCTACAATGAGCAGTTCTTC	CSVEASSYNEQFF
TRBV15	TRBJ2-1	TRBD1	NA	TGTGCCACCAGCAGAGATCTAGGGACAGGGGACTACAATGAGCAGTTCTTC	CATSRDLGTGDYNEQFF
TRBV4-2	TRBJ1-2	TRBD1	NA	TGTGCCAGCAGCGAGGGGACAGGGTACTATGGCTACACCTTC	CASSEGTGYYGYTF
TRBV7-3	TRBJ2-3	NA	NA	TGTGCCAGCAGCTTAACTGTTACGGTTAATGGAAATACGCAGTATTTT	CASSLTVTVNGNTQYF
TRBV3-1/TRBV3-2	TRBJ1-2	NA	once	TGTGCCAGCAGCCAGTGGGCAGATAACTATGGCTACACCTTC	CASSQWADNYGYTF
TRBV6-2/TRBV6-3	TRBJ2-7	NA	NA	TGTGCCAGCAGTTACCGGGCAGGGCGATACGAGCAGTACTTC	CASSYRAGRYEQYF
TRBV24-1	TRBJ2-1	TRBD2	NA	TGTGCCACGGAATCGGGACTACCCTACAATGAGCAGTTCTTC	CATESGLPYNEQFF
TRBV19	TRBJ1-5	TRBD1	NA	TGTGCCAGTAGTCCGACAGGGGACCCCTATAGCAATCAGCCCCAGCATTTT	CASSPTGDPYSNQPQHF
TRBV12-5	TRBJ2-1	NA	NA	TGTGCTAGTGGCACGGGCAATGAGCAGTTCTTC	CASGTGNEQFF
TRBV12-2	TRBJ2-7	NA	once	TGTGCAAGTCGCCTTGACAGACTGGACGAGCAGTACTTC	CASRLDRLDEQYF
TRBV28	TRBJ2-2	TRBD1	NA	TGTGCCAGCAGTAAACCCCCGGGACAGGGAACCGGGGAGCTGTTTTTT	CASSKPPGQGTGELFF
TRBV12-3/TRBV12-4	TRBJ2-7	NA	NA	TGTGCCAGCAGTTTTGGCGGCCCCTACGAGCAGTACTTC	CASSFGGPYEQYF
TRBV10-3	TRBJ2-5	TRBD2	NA	TGTGCCATCAGTGGAGGACGGGAGGAGGGAGAGACCCAGTACTTC	CAISGGREEGETQYF
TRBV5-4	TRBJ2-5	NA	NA	TGTGCCAGCAGCTTGGTAGGCGGAGAGACCCAGTACTTC	CASSLVGGETQYF
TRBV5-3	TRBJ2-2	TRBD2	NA	TGTGCCAGAAGCACCGAACCCGGGCTAGCGGGAAGTTTCGACACCGGGGAGCTGTTTTTT	CARSTEPGLAGSFDTGELFF
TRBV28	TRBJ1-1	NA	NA	TGTGCCAGCAGTCCCGGACAGAATCTTGAAGCTTTCTTT	CASSPGQNLEAFF
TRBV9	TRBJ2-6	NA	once	TGTGCCAGCAGCGTAGAGCCGGTTTACTCTGGGGCCAACGTCCTGACTTTC	CASSVEPVYSGANVLTF
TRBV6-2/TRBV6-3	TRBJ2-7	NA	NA	TGTGCCAGCAGCATTAGGTCTCTATCCGAGCAGTACTTC	CASSIRSLSEQYF
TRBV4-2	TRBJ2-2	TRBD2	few	TGTGCCAGCAGCGGACTAGATACCGGGGAGCTGTTTTTT	CASSGLDTGELFF
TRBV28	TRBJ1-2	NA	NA	TGTGCCAGCAGCACAATCCATTCCTATGGCTACACCTTC	CASSTIHSYGYTF
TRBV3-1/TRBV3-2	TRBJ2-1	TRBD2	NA	TGTGCCAGCAGCCAAGATTCGGGGACTAGGTATAATGAGCAGTTCTTC	CASSQDSGTRYNEQFF
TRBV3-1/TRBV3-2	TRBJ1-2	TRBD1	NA	TGTGCCAGCAGCGAAAACCACAGGGGAGGATTCGATGGCTACACCTTC	CASSENHRGGFDGYTF
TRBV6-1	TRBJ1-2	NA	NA	TGTGCCAGCAGTGAACGAGGGGGGACGTCGGGCTATGGCTACACCTTC	CASSERGGTSGYGYTF
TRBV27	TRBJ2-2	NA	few	TGTGCCAGCAGAAAATCACATGGGAACACCGGGGAGCTGTTTTTT	CASRKSHGNTGELFF
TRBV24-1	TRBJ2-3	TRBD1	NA	TGTGCCACCAGTGATTTGGGGGACAGGTGGGACACAGATACGCAGTATTTT	CATSDLGDRWDTDTQYF
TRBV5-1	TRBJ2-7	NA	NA	TGCGCCAGCAGCCCTCGGGTCCAAATTATCGAATACGAGCAGTACTTC	CASSPRVQIIEYEQYF
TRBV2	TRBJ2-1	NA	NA	TGTGCCAGCAGTGAAGAGGAGGGGGATTCCTACAATGAGCAGTTCTTC	CASSEEEGDSYNEQFF
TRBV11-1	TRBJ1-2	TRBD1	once	TGTGCCAGCAGCGTCCGACAGGGGAACTATGGCTACACCTTC	CASSVRQGNYGYTF
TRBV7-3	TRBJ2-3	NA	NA	TGTGCCAGCAGCTTAACCGACATGGATACGCAGTATTTT	CASSLTDMDTQYF